This T cell receptor (beta chain) was sequenced during a study of T cell clonotyping in hematopoietic cell transplantation. V lost 6 bases to trimming and J lost 4 bases, with 13 bases between them. Germline V lookup: CDR1 SGHNT, CDR2 YYREEE (reference sequence). CDR3 length equals 13 residues. In the case of this clone: The antigen remains undetermined.

General study points: Graft donor and pretransplant recipient Inverse Simpson Index values predicted broader posttransplant TCR diversity.

The assay was immunoSEQ multiplex PCR, and TCRdb's table has in-frame clones only and misses some. In the table there are 55,000 to 70,000 clones, about 94% of which are singletons. This receptor was obtained from a man in his forties or fifties in good health. Some clones in this sample may be carry-over from other donors' samples. The genes are TRBV5-4 and TRBJ2-5; a possible D gene is TRBD2 (6 bases). The source material was peripheral blood mononuclear cells. DNA for the CDR3: TGTGCCAGCATCCCGGAGGGAGGAGAGACCCAGTACTTC. It translates to CASIPEGGETQYF.